Listed below are T cell receptor beta chains from one sample, sequenced in a study of blood T cell repertoires in COVID-19. Repertoires were generated with immunoSEQ multiplex PCR, while TCRdb's copy carries only in-frame clones and drops some. The table lists approximately 310,000 clones, 89% of them singletons. Material for sequencing was PBMCs or T cells enriched from blood (not recorded which). These receptors originate from a man in his sixties who had recovered from COVID-19. Each CDR3 is given with its conserved first and last residue. D genes are given only for firm matches. Only part of the rows carry a size: once, few, many, or a class if the clone is expanded.

j_gene,v_gene,d_gene,abundance,CDR3nt,CDR3aa
TRBJ1-1,TRBV5-4,TRBD1,few,TGTGCCAGCAGCCCGGGTGGGGACAGGGACACTGAAGCTTTCTTT,CASSPGGDRDTEAFF
TRBJ1-2,TRBV5-6,TRBD1,-,TGTGCCAGCAGCTTTGGACTACAGGGGGCTGGGGGCTACACCTTC,CASSFGLQGAGGYTF
TRBJ1-2,TRBV5-8,-,-,TGTGCCAGCAGCTTTCGCAGGGCAGAGGGCTACACCTTC,CASSFRRAEGYTF
TRBJ2-1,TRBV7-2,TRBD2,-,TGTGCCAGCAGCTTAGCTCTAGGTGGACTAGCGGGCTCCTACAATGAGCAGTTCTTC,CASSLALGGLAGSYNEQFF
TRBJ2-5,TRBV6-5,TRBD2,-,TGTGCCAGCAGTTACCTCAGCGGGATCTCGGAGACCCAGTACTTC,CASSYLSGISETQYF
TRBJ2-1,TRBV24-1,TRBD2,-,TGTGCCACCAGTGATTACCCTTTACTAGCGGGTTCCTACAATGAGCAGTTCTTC,CATSDYPLLAGSYNEQFF
TRBJ1-4,TRBV7-6,-,-,TGTGCCAGCAGCTTAGCCCTCACAGGGTCTAATGAAAAACTGTTTTTT,CASSLALTGSNEKLFF
TRBJ2-5,TRBV19,-,-,TGTGCCAGTAGTATTAGGGGTCGGGAGATCTTTTACCAAGAGACCCAGTACTTC,CASSIRGREIFYQETQYF
TRBJ2-7,TRBV6-1,-,-,TGTGCCAGCAGTGACAGGGGCCGCTACGAGCAGTACTTC,CASSDRGRYEQYF
TRBJ1-2,TRBV3-1/TRBV3-2,TRBD1,-,TGTGCCAGCAGCTCGGACAGGGGGCGGTTGGCCTATGGCTACACCTTC,CASSSDRGRLAYGYTF
TRBJ2-7,TRBV28,TRBD2,-,TGTGCCAGCACGGGGGGGAGGGGACCCTACGAGCAGTACTTC,CASTGGRGPYEQYF
TRBJ2-1,TRBV29-1,TRBD2,-,TGCAGCGGAGAAGCGGGAGGCTGGAATGAGCAGTTCTTC,CSGEAGGWNEQFF
TRBJ2-7,TRBV24-1,-,few,TGTGCCACCAGTGATTTGCCAGGGACTTCCGAGCAGTACTTC,CATSDLPGTSEQYF
TRBJ2-1,TRBV11-2,TRBD2,-,TGTGCCAGCCAACTAGCGGGTTACAATGAGCAGTTCTTC,CASQLAGYNEQFF
TRBJ2-3,TRBV4-2,TRBD2,once,TGTGCCAGCAGCCAACGTCGAGCGGGAGGGCTGACAGATACGCAGTATTTT,CASSQRRAGGLTDTQYF
TRBJ2-7,TRBV5-1,TRBD2,-,TGCGCCAGCAGGTCTAGCGGTAACGAGCAGTACTTC,CASRSSGNEQYF
TRBJ2-2,TRBV20-1,-,-,TGCAGTGCTAGTACCGCCGTCCCTAGGACCGGGGAGCTGTTTTTT,CSASTAVPRTGELFF
TRBJ2-5,TRBV4-2,TRBD2,-,TGTGCCAGCAGCCAATCCCTAGCGGTCCAAGAGACCCAGTACTTC,CASSQSLAVQETQYF
TRBJ2-7,TRBV6-5,-,-,TGTGCCAGCAGTTACTCGACCGGGATAAGGTCCTACGAGCAGTACTTC,CASSYSTGIRSYEQYF
TRBJ1-1,TRBV29-1,TRBD1,-,TGCAGCGTTGAAGATCAGGGGGGCATGGGCACTGAAGCTTTCTTT,CSVEDQGGMGTEAFF
TRBJ2-5,TRBV7-3,TRBD1,-,TGTGCCAGCAGCTTAATGACAGGGTACCAAGAGACCCAGTACTTC,CASSLMTGYQETQYF
TRBJ2-4,TRBV19,TRBD1,-,TGTGCCAGTAGTTCCCGGACAGGCGCTACGCAAAACATTCAGTACTTC,CASSSRTGATQNIQYF
TRBJ2-5,TRBV21-1,-,-,TGTGCCAGCAGCAAAGACAGACAGGTCAAAGGGGAGACCCAGTACTTC,CASSKDRQVKGETQYF
TRBJ1-5,TRBV2,TRBD1,once,TGTGCCAGCAGTGAAATCGGGACAGGGGATCAGCCCCAGCATTTT,CASSEIGTGDQPQHF
TRBJ2-2,TRBV30,-,-,TGTGCCTGGAGTCCCGGACATAGGAGCACCGGGGAGCTGTTTTTT,CAWSPGHRSTGELFF
TRBJ2-1,TRBV7-3,TRBD2,-,TGTGCCAGCAGCCGACTAGCGGGTCCCTACAATGAGCAGTTCTTC,CASSRLAGPYNEQFF
TRBJ1-1,TRBV5-1,-,-,TGCGCCAGCAGCTTGAATGACGCGGACACTGAAGCTTTCTTT,CASSLNDADTEAFF
TRBJ1-5,TRBV10-3,TRBD1,-,TGTGCCATCAGCGGGGACAGGGTTGGGAGCAATCAGCCCCAGCATTTT,CAISGDRVGSNQPQHF
TRBJ2-1,TRBV7-2,TRBD2,once,TGTGCCAGCAGCTACTACGAGGTAGCGGGGGGTAATGAGCAGTTCTTC,CASSYYEVAGGNEQFF
TRBJ2-1,TRBV18,TRBD2,-,TGTGCCAGCTCACCAAAAGCGGGAGGGCCTTACAATGAGCAGTTCTTC,CASSPKAGGPYNEQFF
TRBJ2-1,TRBV3-1/TRBV3-2,TRBD2,-,TGTGCCAGCAGCCCTTGGACTAGCGGGAGGAGCAATGAGCAGTTCTTC,CASSPWTSGRSNEQFF
TRBJ2-3,TRBV28,TRBD2,once,TGTGCCAGCAGTCCCCCGGGACTAGTCCCTGCGGGTACGCAGTATTTT,CASSPPGLVPAGTQYF
TRBJ1-5,TRBV6-1,-,-,TGTGCCAGCAGTGACGGGGGTTGGAGCAATCAGCCCCAGCATTTT,CASSDGGWSNQPQHF
TRBJ2-1,TRBV28,TRBD2,-,TGTGCCAGCAGCCTTAGCGGGAGGGCCGACAATGAGCAGTTCTTC,CASSLSGRADNEQFF
TRBJ2-2,TRBV28,-,-,TGTGCCAGCAGTTTGTTTGCAGCCGGAGCGAACACCGGGGAGCTGTTTTTT,CASSLFAAGANTGELFF
TRBJ2-3,TRBV4-1,TRBD2,-,TGCGCCAGCAGCCACCGGGGGGACGATACGCAGTATTTT,CASSHRGDDTQYF
TRBJ2-2,TRBV5-1,TRBD2,-,TGCGCCAGCAGCTTGTCGGCGGGAGGGCCAAGGGAGCTGTTTTTT,CASSLSAGGPRELFF
TRBJ1-4,TRBV25-1,-,-,TGTGCCAGCAGTGACCCCCAGGGGCTCACTAATGAAAAACTGTTTTTT,CASSDPQGLTNEKLFF
TRBJ2-3,TRBV27,-,-,TGTGCCAGCAGTTCATACAGGGCTAGCACAGATACGCAGTATTTT,CASSSYRASTDTQYF
TRBJ1-1,TRBV13,TRBD1,-,TGTGCCAGCAGCGCGGGACAGCCGAAGAGGGAAGCTTTCTTT,CASSAGQPKREAFF
TRBJ2-7,TRBV5-1,TRBD2,-,TGCGCCAGCAGCTTCTTAGGACTAGCGGGAGGGCCCGAGCAGTACTTC,CASSFLGLAGGPEQYF
TRBJ1-2,TRBV5-1,-,-,TGCGCCAGCAGCTTGGGACAGGCCTTCAACTATGGCTACACCTTC,CASSLGQAFNYGYTF
TRBJ1-6,TRBV28,-,-,TGTGCCAGCAGTTCACGGGACACCCCTTCGGGTTCACCCCTCCACTTT,CASSSRDTPSGSPLHF
TRBJ1-4,TRBV6-1,-,once,TGTGCCAGCAGTGGCGTAATACAGGGTTGGGGTGAAAAACTGTTTTTT,CASSGVIQGWGEKLFF
TRBJ2-1,TRBV9,TRBD2,once,TGTGCCAGCAGCGTAGGGTCCAGCGGGAAGGCGTATGAGCAGTTCTTC,CASSVGSSGKAYEQFF
TRBJ2-3,TRBV14,-,few,TGTGCCAGCAGCCAAGCGGGGACAGATACGCAGTATTTT,CASSQAGTDTQYF
TRBJ2-7,TRBV18,TRBD2,-,TGTGCCAGCTCACCCGGAGGGACTAGCGGGAGGGCCTACGAGCAGTACTTC,CASSPGGTSGRAYEQYF
TRBJ2-7,TRBV4-2,-,-,TGTGCCAGCAACTCTTTACCGGGGTCCTACGAGCAGTACTTC,CASNSLPGSYEQYF
TRBJ1-6,TRBV19,TRBD1,-,TGTGCCAGTAGTATCCGCCAGGGGGCGCGAAATTCACCCCTCCACTTT,CASSIRQGARNSPLHF
TRBJ2-1,TRBV10-1,TRBD2,once,TGCGCCAGCAGTCCCGGGACTAGTGTCTCCTACAATGAGCAGTTCTTC,CASSPGTSVSYNEQFF
TRBJ2-3,TRBV5-1,-,once,TGCGCCAGCGCTCCGGGAGTGGGGACAGATACGCAGTATTTT,CASAPGVGTDTQYF
TRBJ1-5,TRBV19,-,-,TGTGCCAGTAAGGACACAGTCAATCAGCCCCAGCATTTT,CASKDTVNQPQHF
TRBJ1-6,TRBV24-1,TRBD1,-,TGTGCCACCAGTGACCAGGGACAGGGGGGACAGGTGGTAGGGTCACCCCTCCACTTT,CATSDQGQGGQVVGSPLHF
TRBJ1-2,TRBV5-1,-,-,TGCGCCAGCAGCTTGGAGGCAGGGACTAACTATGGCTACACCTTC,CASSLEAGTNYGYTF
TRBJ2-2,TRBV25-1,TRBD1,once,TGTGCCAGCAGTGGAGACCGGGACAGGGGGGGCACCGGGGAGCTGTTTTTT,CASSGDRDRGGTGELFF
TRBJ1-5,TRBV5-1,-,few,TGCGCCAGCAGCTTGACGGGGGGCCTCCAGCCCCAGCATTTT,CASSLTGGLQPQHF